The T cell receptor (beta chain) under discussion was sequenced for a study of cytomegalovirus exposure and HLA in healthy donors. Regarding the study as a whole: Cytomegalovirus-associated status was assigned to about 160 TCR beta chains. Analysis was carried out at a later point, and it linked a missense DCLRE1C variant to TCR beta V- and J-gene trimming. An analysis that came later showed most CMV-associated TCR beta chains appearing HLA-restricted.

This clone was seen only once. The antigen is not known. Researchers ran the PCR with 60 Vbeta and 13 Jbeta primers. This table comes from immunoSEQ multiplex PCR, and its TCRdb copy is limited to in-frame clones, with some not included. The data contain about 160,000 clones, 70% of them seen just once; the ten biggest clones take up approximately 5%. This CDR3 has 15 residues. Germline-derived CDR1 and CDR2 are SGHVS and FNYEAQ. Trimming removed 1 base from V and 4 bases from J, with 11 bases in between. The TCR originated in a man younger than 35 in good health and CMV-seropositive. V and J are TRBV7-6 and TRBJ2-1; the D gene is possibly TRBD2 (6 bases). Sequenced: PBMCs. CDR3: CASSLGAGLYNEQFF. The CDR3 coding sequence is TGTGCCAGCAGCTTAGGGGCGGGATTGTACAATGAGCAGTTCTTC.